The 10 T cell receptor beta chains below come from one sample, sequenced in a study of a mutant IDH1 vaccine in newly diagnosed glioma. The data were produced by immunoSEQ multiplex PCR, yet TCRdb's version contains in-frame clones alone and is incomplete. In the table there are some 70,000 clones, roughly 84% of which are singletons. Stated time point: week 35, safety follow-up. The study gave 300 ug of mutant IDH1 20-mer peptide per vaccine dose, with topical imiquimod. The antigens for these receptors are not known. Material: PBMCs, obtained from a glioma patient whose treatment included an IDH1 peptide vaccine. Every receptor here comes from a man aged 18 to 29 with glioma.

The genes are TRBV9 and TRBJ1-1; D unclear. The germline gives CDR1 SGDLS, CDR2 YYNGEE. With 0 bases removed from V and 1 base from J, the gap between germline ends came to 7 bases. The CDR3 length is 14 residues. CDR3 DNA sequence: TGTGCCAGCAGCGTAGTGCGGGAGAACACTGAAGCTTTCTTT. It translates to CASSVVRENTEAFF.

V is TRBV5-6 and J is TRBJ1-5; no definite D call. Germline V gives CDR1 SGHDT, CDR2 YYEEEE. This CDR3 region has 15 residues. V shed 4 bases and J shed 8 bases, with 19 bases lying between them. The CDR3 DNA reads TGTGCCAGCAGCCGGGAGCTAGGCAGCTGGGAGCCCCAGCATTTT. The encoded protein is CASSRELGSWEPQHF.

The chain recombines TRBV19 with TRBJ1-1, with no clear D. V was pared by 7 bases and J by 1 base, with 16 bases between. Germline V gives CDR1 LNHDA, CDR2 SQIVND (reference sequence). CDR3 size: 15 residues. CDR3 coding DNA: TGTGCCAGTATCTCAAGCGGTAGGTGGAACACTGAAGCTTTCTTT. Translated, it gives CASISSGRWNTEAFF.

The chain carries TRBV19 and TRBJ1-2, with TRBD1 as a possible D gene (6 bases). The CDR3 loop spans 14 amino acids. CDR1 and CDR2 (germline): LNHDA, SQIVND (reference sequence). The V end was cut by 8 bases, the J end by 4 bases, with 17 bases between. CDR3 nucleotide sequence: TGTGCCAGTGCCGGGCAGGGGAGCTCCTATGGCTACACCTTC. This gives the protein CASAGQGSSYGYTF.

This chain's CDR3 is CASSLAVGRETQYF. The CDR3 region has the DNA TGTGCCAGCAGCTTGGCGGTGGGGAGAGAGACCCAGTACTTC. The gene calls are TRBV5-5 and TRBJ2-5; maybe TRBD2 (5 bases). The CDR3 sequence is 14 residues long. The V gene's germline CDR1 is SGHKS and CDR2 YYEKEE (reference sequence). V lost 0 bases, J lost 4 bases, and 10 bases lay in between.

This rearrangement joins TRBV7-9 to TRBJ2-1; D gene unclear. The CDR3 sequence is 14 residues long. V lost 1 base and J 9 bases, leaving 13 bases between the germline ends. The germline CDR1 and CDR2 sequences are SEHNR and FQNEAQ (reference sequence). The DNA of the CDR3 is TGTGCCAGCAGCTTAGAGGGCCCTAAGGGTGAGCAGTTCTTC. It yields the protein CASSLEGPKGEQFF.

The chain is built from TRBV6-5 and TRBJ1-2; possibly TRBD1 for D (5 bases). The CDR3 has 14 amino acids. V was pared by 0 bases and J by 5 bases, with 10 bases between. Germline CDR1 is MNHEY and CDR2 is SVGAGI. Here the CDR3 DNA reads TGTGCCAGCAGTTACTCGGGTGGGGGGTATGGCTACACCTTC. Protein product: CASSYSGGGYGYTF.

A single count supports this clone. The chain combines TRBV7-2 with TRBJ2-1; D is possibly TRBD1 (5 bases). Germline CDR1 is SGHTA and CDR2 is FQGNSA. The CDR3 spans 14 residues. V lost 5 bases and J 9 bases, leaving 17 bases between the germline ends. Written as DNA, the CDR3 is TGTGCCAGCAGCACCCAACCAGGGTCGGGTGAGCAGTTCTTC. This gives the protein CASSTQPGSGEQFF.

The chain joins TRBV7-2 to TRBJ2-1; D gene unclear. V was pared by 0 bases and J by 7 bases, with 4 bases between. The CDR3 loop spans 12 amino acids. Germline values: CDR1 SGHTA, CDR2 FQGNSA. The chain's CDR3 is CASSLASNEQFF. The CDR3 nucleotides read TGTGCCAGCAGCTTAGCCTCGAATGAGCAGTTCTTC.

This chain uses TRBV5-5 with TRBJ1-2, with TRBD1 identical over 7 bases. The CDR3 sequence is 17 residues long. V was pared by 0 bases and J by 4 bases, with 12 bases of the junction left unmatched. In germline, CDR1 is SGHKS, CDR2 YYEKEE (reference sequence). Here the CDR3 DNA reads TGTGCCAGCAGCTTGGCAGTAGGGGCAGGGGGTCTCTATGGCTACACCTTC. Translating gives CASSLAVGAGGLYGYTF. Looking up the rest from reference TRBV5-5 and TRBJ1-2 gives the full variable domain: DAGVTQSPTHLIKTRGQQVTLRCSPISGHKSVSWYQQVLGQGPQFIFQYYEKEERGRGNFPDRFSARQFPNYSSELNVNALLLGDSALYLCASSLAVGAGGLYGYTFGSGTRLTVV.